This entry features one TCR beta chain sequence. The entry originates in a study of T cell responses to AZD1222 COVID-19 vaccine. TCRdb keeps only in-frame clones here, not all; method: immunoSEQ multiplex PCR. This table holds more than 95,000 clones, 80% to 90% found once. The CDR3 totals 14 residues. The J segment lost 9 bases and the V segment lost 4 bases, leaving 7 bases of the junction unmatched. The germline gives CDR1 SGDLS, CDR2 YYNGEE. The TCR was taken from an adult in good health. The rearrangement links TRBV9 to TRBJ1-6, with 7 positions matching TRBD1. This specimen was peripheral blood, taken on day 0 of AZD1222 vaccination. In DNA form, the CDR3 reads TGTGCCAGCAGCCCTACAGGGGAGGCTTCACCCCTCCACTTT. This translates into CASSPTGEASPLHF.